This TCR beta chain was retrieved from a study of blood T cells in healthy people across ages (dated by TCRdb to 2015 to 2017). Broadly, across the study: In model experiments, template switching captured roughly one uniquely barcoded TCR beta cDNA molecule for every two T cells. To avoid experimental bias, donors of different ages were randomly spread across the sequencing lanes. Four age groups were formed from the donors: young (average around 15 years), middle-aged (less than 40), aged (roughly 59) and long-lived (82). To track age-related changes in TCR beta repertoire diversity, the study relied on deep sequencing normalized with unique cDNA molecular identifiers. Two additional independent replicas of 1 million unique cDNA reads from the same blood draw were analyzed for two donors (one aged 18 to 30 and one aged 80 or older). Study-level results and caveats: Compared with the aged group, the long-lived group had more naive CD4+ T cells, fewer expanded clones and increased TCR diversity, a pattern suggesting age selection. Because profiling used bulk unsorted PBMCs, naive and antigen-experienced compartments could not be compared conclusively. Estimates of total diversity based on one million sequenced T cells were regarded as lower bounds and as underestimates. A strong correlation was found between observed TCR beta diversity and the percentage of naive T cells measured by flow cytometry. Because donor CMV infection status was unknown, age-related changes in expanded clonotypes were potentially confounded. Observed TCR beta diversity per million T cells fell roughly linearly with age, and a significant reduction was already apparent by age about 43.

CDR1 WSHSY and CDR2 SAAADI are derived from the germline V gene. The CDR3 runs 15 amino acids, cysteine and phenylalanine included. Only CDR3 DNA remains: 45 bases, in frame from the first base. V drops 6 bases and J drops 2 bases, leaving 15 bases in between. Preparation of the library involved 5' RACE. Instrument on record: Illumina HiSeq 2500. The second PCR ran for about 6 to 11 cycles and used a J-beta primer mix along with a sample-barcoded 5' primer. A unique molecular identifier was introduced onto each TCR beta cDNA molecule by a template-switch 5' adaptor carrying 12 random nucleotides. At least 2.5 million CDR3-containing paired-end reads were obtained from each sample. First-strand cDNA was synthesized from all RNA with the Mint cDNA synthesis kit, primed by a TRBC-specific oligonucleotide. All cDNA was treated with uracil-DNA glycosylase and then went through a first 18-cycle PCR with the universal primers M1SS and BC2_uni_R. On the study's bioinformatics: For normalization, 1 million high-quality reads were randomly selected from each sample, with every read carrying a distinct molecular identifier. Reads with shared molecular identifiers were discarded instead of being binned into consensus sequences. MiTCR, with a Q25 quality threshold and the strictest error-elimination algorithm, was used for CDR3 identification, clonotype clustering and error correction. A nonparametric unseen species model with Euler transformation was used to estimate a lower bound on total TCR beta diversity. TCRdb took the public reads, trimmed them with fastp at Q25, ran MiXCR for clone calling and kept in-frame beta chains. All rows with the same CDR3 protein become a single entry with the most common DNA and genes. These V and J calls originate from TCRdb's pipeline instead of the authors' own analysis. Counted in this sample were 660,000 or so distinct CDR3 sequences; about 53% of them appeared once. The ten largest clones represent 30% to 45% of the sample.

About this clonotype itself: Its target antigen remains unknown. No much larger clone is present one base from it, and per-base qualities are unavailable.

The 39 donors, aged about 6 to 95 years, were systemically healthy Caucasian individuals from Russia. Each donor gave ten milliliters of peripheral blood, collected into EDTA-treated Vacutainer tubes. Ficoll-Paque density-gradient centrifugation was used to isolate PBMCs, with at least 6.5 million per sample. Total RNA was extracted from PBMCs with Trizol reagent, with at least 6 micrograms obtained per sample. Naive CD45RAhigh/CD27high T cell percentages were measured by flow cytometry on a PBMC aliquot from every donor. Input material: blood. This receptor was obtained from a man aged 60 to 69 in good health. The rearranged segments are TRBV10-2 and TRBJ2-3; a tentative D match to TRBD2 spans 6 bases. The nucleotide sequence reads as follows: TGCGCCAGCAGGTGGGGAGGATTGGACACAGATACGCAGTATTTT. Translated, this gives CASRWGGLDTDTQYF.